The 29 T cell receptor beta chains below all came from one sample that was sequenced in a study of cytomegalovirus exposure and HLA in healthy donors. It was with 60 Vbeta and 13 Jbeta primers that the PCR ran. Repertoires were generated with immunoSEQ multiplex PCR, while TCRdb's copy carries only in-frame clones and drops some. The sample yields fewer than 180,000 clones, roughly 83% seen once. Sequencing used PBMCs. These receptors originate from a human donor in good health.

This sequence joins TRBV28 and TRBJ2-7; TRBD1 matches at 9 bases. The CDR3 sequence is 14 residues long. Germline V gene sequence: CDR1 MDHEN, CDR2 SYDVKM. With V trimmed by 8 bases and J by 5 bases, 10 bases remained unmatched. CDR3 sequence: CASHAGTGYHEQYF. The DNA of the CDR3 is TGTGCCAGCCACGCCGGGACAGGGTACCACGAGCAGTACTTC.

The chain couples TRBV10-1 to TRBJ2-5; D might be TRBD2 (6 bases). CDR3 length equals 16 residues. CDR1 and CDR2 (germline): WNHNN, SYGVQD (reference sequence). V lost 4 bases and J lost 2, with 17 bases in between. CDR3 bases: TGCGCCAGCAGTGTGACTGAGCGGGTAACACAAGAGACCCAGTACTTC. Protein: CASSVTERVTQETQYF.

V is TRBV9 and J is TRBJ2-5; D not resolved. Germline V gives CDR1 SGDLS, CDR2 YYNGEE. V lost 2 bases and J 3 bases, leaving 8 bases between the germline ends. The CDR3 contains 13 residues. Written as DNA, the CDR3 is TGTGCCAGCAGCGTTACCGGTAAAGAGACCCAGTACTTC. Amino acid sequence: CASSVTGKETQYF.

J is TRBJ1-3 and V is TRBV2; 7 bases map to TRBD1. V trimming: 11 bases; J trimming: 7 bases; junction bases outside the gene matches: 14. In germline, CDR1 is SNHLY, CDR2 FYNNEI. This CDR3 comprises 14 residues. CDR3 sequence reads: CARRTGAGGNTIYF. DNA for the CDR3: TGTGCCCGGAGGACCGGGGCAGGGGGGAACACCATATATTTT.

The V and J genes are TRBV7-9 and TRBJ2-4, with D possibly TRBD1 on 6 matching bases. Per the germline V gene, CDR1 is SEHNR and CDR2 is FQNEAQ (reference sequence). Trimming left V 5 bases short and J 7 bases short, with 9 bases between. This CDR3 has 12 amino acids. The CDR3 protein is CASSQGHNIQYF. The DNA for the CDR3 is TGTGCCAGCAGCCAGGGACATAACATTCAGTACTTC.

The genes are TRBV2 and TRBJ1-6; D may be TRBD1 (6 bases). The germline CDR1 and CDR2 sequences are SNHLY and FYNNEI. The CDR3 runs 15 residues. V was clipped by 5 bases and J by 6 bases, with 14 bases between them. The DNA for the CDR3 is TGTGCCAGCAGTCGTAATACAGGGTTTAATTCACCCCTCCACTTT. Protein product: CASSRNTGFNSPLHF.

The V and J genes are TRBV28 and TRBJ2-1; possibly TRBD2 for D (6 bases). The germline V gene encodes CDR1 MDHEN and CDR2 SYDVKM. The CDR3 length is 16 residues. Trimming cost V 6 bases and J 2 bases, with 17 bases left between them. CDR3 nucleotides: TGTGCCAGCAGGGGACTTTCAGACCCTACCTACAATGAGCAGTTCTTC. This codes for CASRGLSDPTYNEQFF.

The rearrangement joins TRBV6-6 to TRBJ1-4; 9 bases are a match to TRBD1. V trimming: 7 bases; J trimming: 8 bases; junction bases outside the gene matches: 8. Germline values: CDR1 MNHNY, CDR2 SVGAGI (reference sequence). This CDR3 is built from 14 residues. CDR3 in amino acids: CASKVQGAREKLFF. The CDR3 nucleotides are TGTGCCAGCAAAGTACAGGGGGCTAGGGAAAAACTGTTTTTT.

This sequence joins TRBV6-1 and TRBJ1-2; possible D gene TRBD1, 6 bases. Trimming pared 2 bases from V and 8 bases from J, leaving 18 bases between. Germline loops: CDR1 MNHNS, CDR2 SASEGT. This CDR3 comprises 15 residues. The CDR3 loop reads CASSERGGGDPGYTF. The CDR3 DNA reads as TGTGCCAGCAGTGAACGGGGGGGCGGGGATCCGGGCTACACCTTC.

The chain recombines TRBV6-1 with TRBJ2-3; the match to TRBD2 covers 8 bases. Per the germline V gene, CDR1 is MNHNS and CDR2 is SASEGT. The CDR3 extends over 15 amino acids. V lost 5 bases, J lost 2 bases, and 6 bases stayed unmatched. CDR3 sequence reads: CASSPGLAPTDTQYF. CDR3 nucleotide sequence: TGTGCCAGCAGTCCAGGACTAGCCCCCACAGATACGCAGTATTTT.

This clone has just a few counts. The chain joins TRBV7-9 to TRBJ2-2; 8 positions match TRBD1. CDR1 is SEHNR, CDR2 FQNEAQ, per germline (reference sequence). V trimming: 5 bases; J trimming: 4 bases; junction bases outside the gene matches: 15. The CDR3 runs 18 residues. The CDR3 is CASSLTGGSGKFTGELFF. CDR3 nucleotides: TGTGCCAGCAGCCTAACAGGGGGTAGTGGGAAATTCACCGGGGAGCTGTTTTTT.

The chain uses TRBV5-6 and TRBJ2-5; D gene uncertain. CDR3 length: 14 amino acids. Germline values: CDR1 SGHDT, CDR2 YYEEEE. The V gene lost 0 bases and the J gene lost 1 base, with 7 bases spanning the gap. DNA of the CDR3: TGTGCCAGCAGCTTGGGGCGGTTCCAAGAGACCCAGTACTTC. Encoded protein: CASSLGRFQETQYF.

V gene TRBV27 combines with J gene TRBJ1-5; maybe TRBD1 (5 bases). Germline values: CDR1 MNHEY, CDR2 SMNVEV (reference sequence). Trimming removed 6 bases from V and 6 bases from J, with 15 bases in between. The CDR3 has 14 amino acids. The CDR3 DNA is TGTGCCAGCAGGGGGGGAACGGGCCTTCAGCCCCAGCATTTT. It is translated as CASRGGTGLQPQHF.

The table lists this clone with a few counts. The J gene is TRBJ2-5, the V gene TRBV6-9, with D possibly matching TRBD1 (5 bases). Germline V gene data show CDR1 as MNHGY and CDR2 as SVAAGI. V was shortened by 6 bases and J by 5 bases, with 16 bases between the two germline ends. This CDR3 has 14 residues. The CDR3 DNA sequence: TGTGCCAGCAGAACCCATCAGGGTGGGGAGACCCAGTACTTC. Its protein is CASRTHQGGETQYF.

This sequence joins TRBV20-1 and TRBJ2-1; 7 bases map to TRBD2. Germline trimming cut 8 bases from V and 7 bases from J; bases unmatched to any gene: 5. Germline loops: CDR1 DFQATT, CDR2 SNEGSKA (reference sequence). The CDR3 runs to 11 residues. CDR3 in amino acids: CSPERGNEQFF. Here the CDR3 DNA reads TGCAGTCCCGAGCGGGGTAATGAGCAGTTCTTC.

This clone occurred a few times. The V call is TRBV5-4, the J call TRBJ2-3; a weak D match, TRBD1 (5 bases). Deletions cut 1 base from V and 1 base from J, with 10 bases between. The CDR3 is 15 residues long. Germline-derived CDR1 and CDR2 are SGHNT and YYREEE (reference sequence). The CDR3 region has the DNA TGTGCCAGCAGCTTGATGCAGGGCGGCACAGATACGCAGTATTTT. It translates to CASSLMQGGTDTQYF. Using reference TRBV5-4 and TRBJ2-3 for the parts outside the CDR3, the full variable domain is ETGVTQSPTHLIKTRGQQVTLRCSSQSGHNTVSWYQQALGQGPQFIFQYYREEENGRGNFPPRFSGLQFPNYSSELNVNALELDDSALYLCASSLMQGGTDTQYFGPGTRLTVL.

The gene calls are TRBV2 and TRBJ1-1; no clear D gene. Trimming took off 7 bases at V and 0 bases at J, with 15 bases between the two ends. Germline V gene data show CDR1 as SNHLY and CDR2 as FYNNEI. The CDR3 loop spans 15 amino acids. Here the CDR3 DNA reads TGTGCCAGCAACGTAGAGGGCCAACTGAACACTGAAGCTTTCTTT. Its translation: CASNVEGQLNTEAFF. Full variable domain (rest looked up from reference TRBV2 and TRBJ1-1): EPEVTQTPSHQVTQMGQEVILRCVPISNHLYFYWYRQILGQKVEFLVSFYNNEISEKSEIFDDQFSVERPDGSNFTLKIRSTKLEDSAMYFCASNVEGQLNTEAFFGQGTRLTVV.

The chain uses TRBV6-1 and TRBJ1-5; tentative D call: TRBD1 (6 bases). The length of the CDR3 is 15 residues. V was trimmed by 0 bases and J by 6 bases, leaving 12 bases between them. Germline lookup yields CDR1 MNHNS and CDR2 SASEGT. Written as DNA, the CDR3 is TGTGCCAGCAGTGAAGCAGGGGGGGCCTTTCAGCCCCAGCATTTT. It translates to CASSEAGGAFQPQHF.

The rearrangement joins TRBV5-8 to TRBJ2-1; 14 bases fit TRBD2. J was trimmed by 4 bases and V by 0 bases; bases with no gene match: 9. Germline values: CDR1 SGHTS, CDR2 YDEGEE. CDR3 size: 19 residues. The CDR3 is CASSLVRLAGGGHYNEQFF. CDR3 coding DNA: TGTGCCAGCAGCTTGGTGAGACTAGCGGGAGGGGGCCATTACAATGAGCAGTTCTTC.

The rearrangement uses TRBV11-2 and TRBJ1-6; D gene unclear. Looked up from germline, CDR1 is SGHAT and CDR2 is FQNNGV. The CDR3 sequence is 17 residues long. V dropped 1 base and J dropped 9 bases, with 19 bases sitting between them. CDR3 sequence reads: CASSLVRGPSGGSPLHF. The CDR3 DNA reads TGTGCCAGCAGCTTAGTAAGAGGGCCCAGTGGAGGTTCACCCCTCCACTTT.

This clone was detected once. The CDR3 DNA reads TGTGCCAGCAGCGATAAGTGGCTAGCGGGAGGGAATGAGCAGTTCTTC. Translated, it gives CASSDKWLAGGNEQFF. V usage is TRBV9 and J usage is TRBJ2-1; 12 bases match TRBD2. V gave up 3 bases and J gave up 7 bases; unmatched junction bases: 8. Germline V gene data show CDR1 as SGDLS and CDR2 as YYNGEE. The CDR3 length is 16 residues.

The V and J genes are TRBV9 and TRBJ2-1; 13 bases align to TRBD2. Germline V lookup: CDR1 SGDLS, CDR2 YYNGEE. With 4 bases clipped from V and 7 bases from J, the junction kept 8 bases outside the gene matches. The CDR3 sequence is 16 residues long. This chain's CDR3 is CASSMPGTSGINEQFF. In DNA, the CDR3 is TGTGCCAGCAGCATGCCCGGGACTAGCGGGATTAATGAGCAGTTCTTC.

This clone has a single count. The chain recombines TRBV5-4 with TRBJ2-7, with TRBD2 matching 7 bases. Trimming removed 5 bases from V and 0 bases from J; junction bases left unmatched: 11. The CDR3 contains 16 residues. CDR1 is SGHNT and CDR2 is YYREEE in the germline V gene (reference sequence). CDR3 nucleotides: TGTGCCAGCAGACTGATGACTAGCAGGAGCTCCTACGAGCAGTACTTC. Amino acid sequence: CASRLMTSRSSYEQYF. Supplemented by reference TRBV5-4 and TRBJ2-7, the full variable domain reads ETGVTQSPTHLIKTRGQQVTLRCSSQSGHNTVSWYQQALGQGPQFIFQYYREEENGRGNFPPRFSGLQFPNYSSELNVNALELDDSALYLCASRLMTSRSSYEQYFGPGTRLTVT.

The chain couples TRBV29-1 to TRBJ1-1, with 7 bases lining up with TRBD1. The V and J ends lost 7 bases and 8 bases, in that order; junction bases with no gene match: 7. CDR3 length: 11 amino acids. In germline, CDR1 is SQVTM, CDR2 ANQGSEA. In DNA form, the CDR3 reads TGCAGCGGCGCCACAGGGGCCGAAGCTTTCTTT. Translated, it gives CSGATGAEAFF.

The V and J genes are TRBV7-9 and TRBJ1-4; D perhaps matches TRBD1 (6 bases). CDR1 is SEHNR and CDR2 is FQNEAQ in the germline V gene (reference sequence). This CDR3 region has 15 residues. Trimming removed 4 bases at V and 4 bases at J, with 13 bases between. The CDR3 is CASSWNRAGNEKLFF. The CDR3 coding sequence is TGTGCCAGCAGCTGGAACAGGGCGGGTAATGAAAAACTGTTTTTT. Complete variable domain (other parts from reference TRBV7-9 and TRBJ1-4): DTGVSQNPRHKITKRGQNVTFRCDPISEHNRLYWYRQTLGQGPEFLTYFQNEAQLEKSRLLSDRFSAERPKGSFSTLEIQRTEQGDSAMYLCASSWNRAGNEKLFFGSGTQLSVL.

CDR3 residues: CASSDQAVSYGYTF. The DNA for the CDR3 is TGCGCCAGCAGTGATCAGGCTGTAAGTTATGGCTACACCTTC. V and J are TRBV10-2 and TRBJ1-2, with D unresolved. The germline V gene has CDR1 WSHSY and CDR2 SAAADI. V lost 3 bases and J 5 bases, leaving 13 bases between the germline ends. The CDR3 totals 14 residues.

The chain carries TRBV4-2 and TRBJ2-1; the match to TRBD1 covers 7 bases. The germline CDR1 and CDR2 sequences are LGHNA and YNFKEQ. J was trimmed by 8 bases and V by 5 bases; bases with no gene match: 12. The CDR3 totals 15 residues. The CDR3, as DNA: TGTGCCAGCAGCACCCGCGCCACAGGGGTCGATGAGCAGTTCTTC. This gives the protein CASSTRATGVDEQFF.

The genes are TRBV5-1 and TRBJ1-4, with 9 bases lining up with TRBD1. Per the germline V gene, CDR1 is SGHRS and CDR2 is YFSETQ. This CDR3 has 15 residues. Trimming removed 4 bases from V and 3 bases from J; junction bases left unmatched: 4. The CDR3 spells CASSLYRGPNEKLFF. The CDR3 DNA reads as TGCGCCAGCAGCCTTTACAGGGGGCCTAATGAAAAACTGTTTTTT.

The V call is TRBV25-1, the J call TRBJ2-3, with a tentative D call TRBD1 (5 bases). V lost 3 bases and J 3 bases, leaving 19 bases between the germline ends. Germline V gene lookup returns CDR1 MGHDK and CDR2 SYGVNS. The CDR3 runs to 17 residues. The CDR3 reads CASSEDGFGAGTDTQYF. CDR3 coding DNA: TGTGCCAGCAGTGAGGACGGGTTTGGGGCAGGGACAGATACGCAGTATTTT.